What follows is one TCR beta chain and its context. Here immunoSEQ multiplex PCR was the method, and the copy in TCRdb shows in-frame clones only, minus some. The sample lists about 230,000 clones, around 78% occurring once. This entry belongs to a study of blood T cell repertoires in COVID-19. CDR1 is MNHNY, CDR2 SVGAGI, per germline (reference sequence). V trimming: 7 bases; J trimming: 2 bases; junction bases outside the gene matches: 10. The CDR3 is 15 residues long. This chain links TRBV6-6 with TRBJ2-7; 8 positions agree with TRBD1. The receptor comes from a woman between 65 and 79 years old with active or convalescent COVID-19. Input material: peripheral blood. CDR3 region: CASIPGGGITYEQYF. The DNA of the CDR3 is TGTGCCAGCATCCCAGGGGGCGGAATAACCTACGAGCAGTACTTC.